These 30 T cell receptor beta chains share one sample of origin, sequenced in a study of T cells in Graves' hyperthyroidism and ophthalmopathy. TCR beta CDR3 region amplification was performed from RNA transcripts. HTBI primers were employed in a first-round RT-PCR of the TCR CDR3. MiXCR was run by TCRdb on the multiplex PCR reads, yielding one entry per CDR3 protein. The table includes around 290,000 distinct CDR3 sequences, 15% to 20% detected once. The material sequenced was blood. The receptors come from an older woman with Graves' ophthalmopathy.

The table lists this clonotype with many counts. This chain joins TRBV7-6 and TRBJ2-5; D is ambiguous. Germline V gene sequence: CDR1 SGHVS, CDR2 FNYEAQ. The CDR3 sequence is 15 residues long. Trimming took 1 base from V and 5 from J, leaving 14 bases between them. CDR3 region: CASSLEVSGWETQYF. The CDR3, as DNA: TGTGCCAGCAGCTTAGAGGTGTCGGGTTGGGAGACCCAGTACTTC.

The chain has TRBV4-3 and TRBJ1-1, with D maybe TRBD1 (5 bases). Germline V gene sequence: CDR1 LGHNA, CDR2 YSLEER. The ends were cut back, 0 bases at V and 6 bases at J, with 20 bases in the middle. This CDR3 region has 17 residues. The CDR3, as DNA: TGCGCCAGCAGCCAAGAGGAAGGGGCCTATGATGTCTCTGAAGCTTTCTTT. It specifies CASSQEEGAYDVSEAFF.

This clonotype has ten or more counts. The gene calls are TRBV15 and TRBJ2-3, with TRBD1 matching over 9 bases. The CDR3 runs 17 residues. V lost 3 bases and J lost 3; bases outside the gene matches: 10. Germline V CDR1 and CDR2: LNHNV, YYDKDF (reference sequence). The CDR3 protein is CATSSRDRVVVTDTQYF. The CDR3 DNA reads as TGTGCCACCAGCAGTCGGGACAGGGTTGTGGTAACAGATACGCAGTATTTT.

This clonotype appeared a few times. J is TRBJ2-3 and V is TRBV19; no clear D gene. Between the trimmed V and J ends, which lost 1 base and 0 bases, there was a span of 8 bases. The CDR3 loop spans 15 amino acids. Germline V gene sequence: CDR1 LNHDA, CDR2 SQIVND (reference sequence). Here the CDR3 DNA reads TGTGCCAGTAGTATAGGTACTGCTAGCACAGATACGCAGTATTTT. As protein: CASSIGTASTDTQYF. Variable domain in full (rest from reference TRBV19 and TRBJ2-3): DGGITQSPKYLFRKEGQNVTLSCEQNLNHDAMYWYRQDPGQGLRLIYYSQIVNDFQKGDIAEGYSVSREKKESFPLTVTSAQKNPTAFYLCASSIGTASTDTQYFGPGTRLTVL.

This clonotype was detected only a few times. One end of the junction varies from germline; a read error may be responsible. The gene calls are TRBV19 and TRBJ2-1, with 13 bases lining up with TRBD2. The CDR3 covers 18 residues. Germline V gene data show CDR1 as LNHDA and CDR2 as SQIVND (reference sequence). The CDR3 spells CASSMRGTGTSGDNEQFF. CDR3 DNA sequence: TGTGCCAGTAGTATGAGGGGGACCGGGACTAGCGGGGACAATGAACAGTTCTTC.

This clonotype was seen many times. The chain uses TRBV20-1 and TRBJ2-3; 7 bases align to TRBD2. J gave up 4 bases and V 0 bases, and 7 bases lay outside the gene matches. The CDR3 is 15 residues long. The germline V gene encodes CDR1 DFQATT and CDR2 SNEGSKA (reference sequence). The CDR3 nucleotides read TGCAGTGCTAGAGATTGGGCGGGAGTGGCAGATACGCAGTATTTT. It translates to CSARDWAGVADTQYF.

The chain links TRBV20-1 to TRBJ2-3; D is unclear. V was cut by 5 bases and J by 2 bases, with 8 bases left in between. The CDR3 runs to 12 residues. CDR1 is DFQATT, CDR2 SNEGSKA, per germline (reference sequence). In DNA form, the CDR3 reads TGCAGTGCTCCCTCATACACAGATACGCAGTATTTT. Translating it yields CSAPSYTDTQYF.

This clonotype was recorded at least ten times. This CDR3 reads CASSSRGSTYEQYF. DNA for the CDR3: TGCGCCAGCAGCTCCAGAGGGTCAACCTACGAGCAGTACTTC. This rearrangement joins TRBV5-1 to TRBJ2-7, with D maybe TRBD2 (5 bases). V lost 3 bases and J lost 2, with 12 bases in between. The germline V gene encodes CDR1 SGHRS and CDR2 YFSETQ. The CDR3 sequence is 14 residues long.

This clonotype was recorded at least ten times. The chain joins TRBV2 to TRBJ1-5; D ambiguous. Germline V lookup: CDR1 SNHLY, CDR2 FYNNEI. There are 15 residues in the CDR3. Trimming left V 3 bases short and J 0 bases short, with 9 bases between. CDR3 DNA: TGTGCCAGCAGTGACGTCGAATATAGCAATCAGCCCCAGCATTTT. Amino acid sequence: CASSDVEYSNQPQHF.

CDR3 nucleotide sequence: TGCGCCAGCAGCCAATGGTACTTC. It encodes CASSQWYF. V usage is TRBV4-3 and J usage is TRBJ2-5, with unresolved D. Germline values: CDR1 LGHNA, CDR2 YSLEER. This CDR3 is built from 8 residues. V lost 2 bases to trimming and J lost 13 bases, with 2 bases between them.

The V and J genes are TRBV6-1 and TRBJ2-7, with D perhaps given as TRBD1 or TRBD2 (5 bases each). Looked up from germline, CDR1 is MNHNS and CDR2 is SASEGT. Trimming left V 6 bases short and J 3 bases short, with 12 bases between. CDR3 length: 13 amino acids. CDR3 nucleotide sequence: TGTGCCAGCAGGCCCAAGGGGAGCTACGAGCAGTACTTC. This gives the protein CASRPKGSYEQYF.

This clonotype was detected a few times. The chain is built from TRBV9 and TRBJ2-3; TRBD2 matches 11 bases. V shed 3 bases, J shed 4 bases, and the junction held 7 bases outside the gene matches. This CDR3 is 16 amino acids long. Germline V lookup: CDR1 SGDLS, CDR2 YYNGEE. The CDR3 loop is CASSGLAGGGADTQYF. The CDR3 DNA sequence: TGTGCCAGCAGCGGGTTAGCGGGAGGGGGAGCAGATACGCAGTATTTT.

Many counts were recorded for this clonotype. The gene calls are TRBV18 and TRBJ1-5; D is unresolved. This CDR3 contains 14 residues. The ends were cut back, 3 bases at V and 4 bases at J, with 10 bases in the middle. CDR1 KGHSH and CDR2 LQKENI come from the germline V gene. The CDR3 DNA follows: TGTGCCAGCTCACCGGAACGGGTTAATCAGCCCCAGCATTTT. It codes for CASSPERVNQPQHF. The full variable domain, in which reference TRBV18 and TRBJ1-5 provide the parts outside the CDR3, is NAGVMQNPRHLVRRRGQEARLRCSPMKGHSHVYWYRQLPEEGLKFMVYLQKENIIDESGMPKERFSAEFPKEGPSILRIQQVVRGDSAAYFCASSPERVNQPQHFGDGTRLSIL.

The table lists this clonotype with many counts. This CDR3 reads CASSSALKRGVYNEQFF. CDR3 coding DNA: TGTGCCAGCAGCTCCGCTCTGAAAAGGGGGGTCTACAATGAGCAGTTCTTC. This rearrangement joins TRBV11-2 to TRBJ2-1, with D perhaps assigned TRBD1 or TRBD2 (6 bases each). Trimming shortened V by 4 bases and J by 3 bases, and 19 bases separated the two germline ends. The CDR3 sequence is 17 residues long. Germline CDR1 is SGHAT and CDR2 is FQNNGV.

There are many counts of this clonotype. The chain joins TRBV18 to TRBJ2-3, with 10 bases aligning to TRBD1. The germline gives CDR1 KGHSH, CDR2 LQKENI. The CDR3 has 16 amino acids. The ends lost 4 bases at V and 11 bases at J; junction bases unmatched: 15. In nucleotides, the CDR3 is TGTGCCAGCTCACATCGGCATCTGACAGGGGGCTTAAGGCAGTATTTT. It encodes CASSHRHLTGGLRQYF.

The chain employs TRBV5-1 and TRBJ1-4; TRBD1 might be the D (5 bases). CDR1 is SGHRS, CDR2 YFSETQ, per germline. This CDR3 comprises 14 residues. Between the trimmed V and J ends, which lost 3 bases and 5 bases, there was a span of 11 bases. CDR3 protein: CASSWGPMNEKLFF. DNA for the CDR3: TGCGCCAGCAGCTGGGGACCGATGAATGAAAAACTGTTTTTT.

This clonotype was seen ten or more times. The chain recombines TRBV7-6 with TRBJ2-7; unclear D gene. This CDR3 has 12 amino acids. Trimming shortened V by 1 base and J by 6 bases, and 7 bases separated the two germline ends. In germline, CDR1 is SGHVS, CDR2 FNYEAQ. The CDR3 sequence is CASSLGASEQYF. CDR3 bases: TGTGCCAGCAGCTTAGGGGCGTCCGAGCAGTACTTC.

On this clonotype itself: This may be a read error, as it is one base from a much larger clone. The chain has TRBV12-3 or TRBV12-4 and TRBJ1-3; D may be TRBD1 (5 bases). This CDR3 is built from 15 residues. For the CDR3, the DNA is TGTGCCAGCAACTCCGGCTTAGGGGCAGGAAACAACATATATTTT. Amino acid sequence: CASNSGLGAGNNIYF.

On this clonotype: A read error may be the cause here, since a much bigger clone is one base away. The rearrangement links TRBV19 to TRBJ1-1; D remains ambiguous. This CDR3 comprises 15 residues. In germline, CDR1 is LNHDA, CDR2 SQIVND (reference sequence). V was pared by 6 bases and J by 3 bases, with 17 bases between. The CDR3 sequence is CASSYFGYAYTEAFF. CDR3 sequence (DNA): TGTGCCAGTAGCTACTTCGGGTACGCGTACACTGAAGCTTTCTTT.

This clonotype showed up many times. The V and J genes are TRBV5-1 and TRBJ2-5, with 11 bases aligning to TRBD2. CDR3 size: 16 residues. Looked up from germline, CDR1 is SGHRS and CDR2 is YFSETQ. V was pared by 4 bases and J by 1 base, with 6 bases of the junction left unmatched. Here the CDR3 reads CASSLLAGGTQETQYF. The CDR3 region has the DNA TGCGCCAGCAGCCTTCTAGCGGGAGGAACCCAAGAGACCCAGTACTTC. The full variable domain, with the rest looked up from reference TRBV5-1 and TRBJ2-5, is KAGVTQTPRYLIKTRGQQVTLSCSPISGHRSVSWYQQTPGQGLQFLFEYFSETQRNKGNFPGRFSGRQFSNSRSEMNVSTLELGDSALYLCASSLLAGGTQETQYFGPGTRLLVL.

The chain uses TRBV5-1 and TRBJ1-5; possibly TRBD1 for D (5 bases). The CDR3 loop spans 15 amino acids. The V and J ends lost 0 bases and 6 bases respectively, with 13 bases between them. Germline V lookup: CDR1 SGHRS, CDR2 YFSETQ. The CDR3 spells CASSLGQGGGQPQHF. The CDR3 bases are TGCGCCAGCAGCTTGGGGCAGGGCGGAGGTCAGCCCCAGCATTTT. The full variable domain, with the rest looked up from reference TRBV5-1 and TRBJ1-5, is KAGVTQTPRYLIKTRGQQVTLSCSPISGHRSVSWYQQTPGQGLQFLFEYFSETQRNKGNFPGRFSGRQFSNSRSEMNVSTLELGDSALYLCASSLGQGGGQPQHFGDGTRLSIL.

This clonotype has a count of ten or more. The chain uses TRBV11-2 and TRBJ2-3; D gene unclear. Trimming stripped 2 bases from V and 4 bases from J, with 10 bases between. Per germline, CDR1 SGHAT and CDR2 FQNNGV. The CDR3 is 14 amino acids. The CDR3 loop is CASSLRVRADTQYF. DNA for the CDR3: TGTGCCAGCAGCTTAAGGGTTCGCGCAGATACGCAGTATTTT. The complete variable domain, with remaining parts taken from reference TRBV11-2 and TRBJ2-3, reads EAGVAQSPRYKIIEKRQSVAFWCNPISGHATLYWYQQILGQGPKLLIQFQNNGVVDDSQLPKDRFSAERLKGVDSTLKIQPAKLEDSAVYLCASSLRVRADTQYFGPGTRLTVL.

This clonotype was seen many times. DNA for the CDR3: TGCAGTGCTAACCGGTTTCAAGATACGCAGTATTTT. This encodes CSANRFQDTQYF. V gene TRBV20-1 combines with J gene TRBJ2-3; D call uncertain. Trimming stripped 4 bases from V and 5 bases from J, with 10 bases between. Per germline, CDR1 DFQATT and CDR2 SNEGSKA (reference sequence). CDR3 length: 12 amino acids.

This chain's CDR3 is CASSPGGGGSTDTQYF. In DNA, the CDR3 is TGTGCCAGCAGCCCCGGGGGGGGGGGAAGCACAGATACGCAGTATTTT. This chain uses TRBV7-2 with TRBJ2-3; TRBD2 matches 8 bases. V dropped 5 bases and J dropped 0; count of bases not matched to a gene: 7. The CDR3 consists of 16 residues. CDR1 SGHTA and CDR2 FQGNSA come from the germline V gene. Together with reference TRBV7-2 and TRBJ2-3, the CDR3 gives the full variable domain: GAGVSQSPSNKVTEKGKDVELRCDPISGHTALYWYRQSLGQGLEFLIYFQGNSAPDKSGLPSDRFSAERTGGSVSTLTIQRTQQEDSAVYLCASSPGGGGSTDTQYFGPGTRLTVL.

This clonotype has ten or more counts. This chain uses TRBV14 with TRBJ1-4; D perhaps matches TRBD1 (5 bases). CDR3 size: 15 residues. Germline-derived CDR1 and CDR2 are SGHDN and FVKESK. V gave up 4 bases and J gave up 8 bases, with 17 bases separating them. CDR3 loop: CASSPGGAWGEKLFF. Here the CDR3 DNA reads TGTGCCAGCAGCCCAGGAGGGGCGTGGGGAGAAAAACTGTTTTTT.

A few counts support this clonotype. The chain recombines TRBV29-1 with TRBJ2-1; D remains ambiguous. Germline lookup yields CDR1 SQVTM and CDR2 ANQGSEA. V shed 5 bases and J shed 0 bases, with 17 bases lying between them. This CDR3 is built from 16 residues. CDR3 loop: CSVIWAGSLSYNEQFF. In DNA form, the CDR3 reads TGCAGCGTTATTTGGGCAGGATCCCTCTCCTACAATGAGCAGTTCTTC.

This clonotype has at least ten counts. The chain carries TRBV7-2 and TRBJ2-1; 8 bases are shared with TRBD1. CDR3 size: 13 residues. V lost 4 bases to trimming and J lost 6 bases; unmatched junction nucleotides: 2. CDR1 is SGHTA and CDR2 is FQGNSA in the germline V gene. CDR3 DNA: TGTGCCAGCAGCTGGGGACAGGCCAATGAGCAGTTCTTC. Encoded protein: CASSWGQANEQFF. The variable domain in full, completed from reference TRBV7-2 and TRBJ2-1, reads GAGVSQSPSNKVTEKGKDVELRCDPISGHTALYWYRQSLGQGLEFLIYFQGNSAPDKSGLPSDRFSAERTGGSVSTLTIQRTQQEDSAVYLCASSWGQANEQFFGPGTRLTVL.

This clonotype appeared many times. This chain links TRBV19 with TRBJ1-1, with 9 positions matching TRBD1. CDR3 length: 19 residues. The V gene end was trimmed by 6 bases and the J gene end by 0 bases; junction bases not matched to a gene: 17. The germline V gene has CDR1 LNHDA and CDR2 SQIVND (reference sequence). In nucleotides, the CDR3 is TGTGCCAGTAGACTTCTCAACAGGGGGCTACAATCCATGAACACTGAAGCTTTCTTT. It is translated as CASRLLNRGLQSMNTEAFF.

The chain is built from TRBV29-1 and TRBJ2-1, with 7 bases aligning to TRBD1. This CDR3 spans 14 amino acids. Trimming removed 7 bases from V and 0 bases from J; junction bases left unmatched: 6. Looked up from germline, CDR1 is SQVTM and CDR2 is ANQGSEA. The CDR3 reads CSARQGISYNEQFF. The CDR3 DNA reads TGCAGCGCCCGACAGGGCATCTCCTACAATGAGCAGTTCTTC.

On this clonotype itself: One end of the junction fails to match germline, which may point to a read error. The chain links TRBV6-1 to TRBJ1-1, with D possibly TRBD1 on 5 matching bases. In germline, CDR1 is MNHNS, CDR2 SASEGT. This CDR3 contains 13 residues. The CDR3 bases are TGTGCCAGCAGGGAAGGGGTTGACACTGAAGTTTTCTTT. As protein: CASREGVDTEVFF.